The 30 T cell receptor beta chains given below trace back to one sample, sequenced in a study of tumor-infiltrating lymphocytes in primary liver carcinoma. From around 0.5 ug total RNA, TCR beta cDNA was generated with a primer in the constant region. Slightly modified ARM-PCR, run as three nested multiplex PCR rounds, produced the TCR beta libraries. Both of the initial two PCR rounds ran for about 11 cycles and employed TRBV1-TRBV30 forward primers alongside a C-beta reverse primer. TCRdb called the multiplex PCR reads again in MiXCR, with one record for every CDR3 protein. The table records about 100,000 distinct CDR3 sequences, 69% of them present only once. Each 20-30 mg portion of unsorted bulk tissue served as the source for co-extraction of RNA and DNA. The source material was liver tumor tissue from sampling region 5. As to subset: tumor region T5, tumor centre. These receptor sequences come from a woman aged 55-69 years with primary liver carcinoma and hepatitis B virus infection.

The rearrangement uses TRBV29-1 and TRBJ2-3; the D gene is possibly TRBD2 (6 bases). CDR1 SQVTM and CDR2 ANQGSEA come from the germline V gene. This CDR3 region has 13 residues. V was cut by 4 bases and J by 12 bases, with 20 bases left in between. The chain's CDR3 is CSVGGGKTDIQYF. The CDR3 coding sequence is TGCAGCGTTGGGGGCGGGAAAACAGATATACAGTATTTT.

Concerning this clonotype: The conserved final phenylalanine or tryptophan is absent from the CDR3, which likely points to a read error. V usage is TRBV11-2 and J usage is TRBJ2-4; D assignment may be TRBD1 or TRBD2 (7 bases each). The CDR3 has 17 amino acids. Germline CDR1 and CDR2: SGHAT and FQNNGV. In nucleotides, the CDR3 is TGTGCCAGTAGCTTAGAGGGTAGGGGACAGCGGGGAAACATTCAGTACATC. This translates into CASSLEGRGQRGNIQYI.

The J gene is TRBJ1-2, the V gene TRBV5-1, with a weak D call TRBD1 (5 bases). With 6 bases removed from V and 7 bases from J, the gap between germline ends came to 16 bases. The CDR3 sequence is 13 residues long. CDR1 SGHRS and CDR2 YFSETQ come from the germline V gene. CDR3 sequence: CASNPGHGSGYTF. For the CDR3, the DNA is TGCGCCAGCAACCCAGGACACGGGAGTGGCTACACCTTC.

V gene TRBV20-1 combines with J gene TRBJ1-2, with 7 nucleotides matching TRBD1. After removal of 0 bases from V and 6 bases from J, the junction contained 4 bases not matched to a gene. Germline V CDR1 and CDR2: DFQATT, SNEGSKA (reference sequence). This CDR3 comprises 13 residues. The CDR3 region is CSARERQGHGYTF. CDR3 sequence (DNA): TGCAGTGCTAGAGAGAGACAGGGTCATGGCTACACCTTC.

This chain links TRBV29-1 with TRBJ2-5, with 10 bases matching TRBD2. Germline V gene sequence: CDR1 SQVTM, CDR2 ANQGSEA. The J segment lost 2 bases and the V segment lost 1 base, leaving 7 bases of the junction unmatched. This CDR3 has 16 residues. CDR3 region: CSVEVAGGGPQETQYF. CDR3 DNA sequence: TGCAGCGTTGAAGTAGCGGGAGGTGGGCCGCAAGAGACCCAGTACTTC.

To note about this clonotype: A single base separates this from a much larger clone, so it may be a read error. V usage is TRBV7-9 and J usage is TRBJ2-3; no firm D call. The J call is uncertain, as TRBJ1-5 better fits the DNA end. The CDR3 loop spans 17 amino acids. Germline assignment: CDR1 SEHNR and CDR2 FQNEAQ (reference sequence). The CDR3 protein is CASSPTVSSGRAGTQHF. CDR3 sequence (DNA): TGTGCCAGCAGCCCGACTGTCTCTAGCGGGAGGGCCGGTACGCAGCATTTT.

About this clonotype itself: A read error is likely, as this CDR3 ends without the conserved phenylalanine or tryptophan. V usage is TRBV11-2 and J usage is TRBJ2-2; D is perhaps TRBD2 (5 bases). CDR1 is SGHAT, CDR2 FQNNGV, per germline. The CDR3 covers 15 residues. CDR3 sequence: CAISPPQGPTGKLFL. The CDR3 bases are TGTGCCATCAGCCCTCCGCAAGGACCGACCGGGAAGCTGTTTCTT.

Comments on this clonotype: This could be a read error, since a much larger clone is one nucleotide away. The chain employs TRBV30 and TRBJ2-7; no firm D call. The CDR3 has 15 amino acids. CDR1 is GTSNPN, CDR2 SVGIG, per germline (reference sequence). The CDR3 coding sequence is TGTGCCTGGATGGGCCGAAGGAATAGTCGCTACGAGCAGCACTTC. This sequence encodes CAWMGRRNSRYEQHF.

In regard to this clonotype: The germline gene is not matched at one end of the junction; a read error may be the cause. This chain uses TRBV4-1 with TRBJ1-1; possibly TRBD1 for D (5 bases). CDR1 MGHRA and CDR2 YSYEKL come from the germline V gene. The CDR3 covers 17 residues. The CDR3 coding sequence is TGCGCCAGCAGCCAAGATGGGTCGAGGACACGGAACATTGAAGCTTTCTTT. Translation: CASSQDGSRTRNIEAFF.

J is TRBJ1-1 and V is TRBV6-5; 7 bases are a match to TRBD1. Per germline, CDR1 MNHEY and CDR2 SVGAGI. Losses at the gene ends were 6 bases for V and 4 bases for J; bases not matched to a gene: 8. This CDR3 has 14 amino acids. The CDR3 DNA reads TGTGCCAGCAGGACGACAGGGATGGGCACTGAAGCTTTCTTT. Amino acid sequence: CASRTTGMGTEAFF.

For this clonotype: A junction end diverges from the germline sequence, so it may reflect a read error. The V call is TRBV4-1, the J call TRBJ1-6, with D unresolved. CDR3 length: 16 amino acids. Germline V gene data show CDR1 as MGHRA and CDR2 as YSYEKL. CDR3 region: CASCPAAHSYNSPPHF. The CDR3 DNA sequence: TGCGCCAGCTGCCCAGCCGCCCACTCCTATAATTCACCCCCCCACTTT.

The chain has TRBV19 and TRBJ1-6; 7 bases line up with TRBD1. The V segment lost 6 bases and the J segment 0 bases; nucleotides outside the gene matches: 26. Germline CDR1 is LNHDA and CDR2 is SQIVND (reference sequence). The CDR3 covers 23 residues. The CDR3 DNA reads TGTGCCAGTAGACCATGGCCTGGGGACAGCGAGGGGAGTGAAAGCTCCTATAATTCACCCCTCCACTTT. Translating it yields CASRPWPGDSEGSESSYNSPLHF.

As to this clonotype: A much larger clone lies a single base off, so this may be a read error. The V gene is TRBV5-4, the J gene TRBJ2-5; 9 positions agree with TRBD2. The length of the CDR3 is 16 residues. Per the germline V gene, CDR1 is SGHNT and CDR2 is YYREEE (reference sequence). CDR3 residues: CATSPGVAGVQETQYF. CDR3 DNA: TGTGCCACCAGCCCCGGGGTAGCGGGAGTTCAAGAGACCCAGTACTTC.

Regarding this clonotype: This may stem from a read error, because a much larger clone lies one nucleotide away. The V call is TRBV19, the J call TRBJ2-2, with unresolved D. Trimming stripped 1 base from V and 0 bases from J, with 6 bases between. The germline V gene encodes CDR1 LNHDA and CDR2 SQIVND (reference sequence). The CDR3 sequence is 15 residues long. The CDR3 spells CASSIGCANTGELFF. The CDR3 DNA is TGTGCCAGTAGTATAGGCTGCGCGAACACCGGGGAGCTGTTTTTT.

In its sample, this clonotype was seen once. One end of the junction is discordant with germline, which a read error may explain. The chain carries TRBV6-6 and TRBJ1-2, with D uncertain. CDR1 is MNHNY and CDR2 is SVGAGI in the germline V gene (reference sequence). The CDR3 totals 16 residues. For the CDR3, the DNA is TGTGCCAGCGTTTCTATGCAGAGGTTAGCTAACTATGACTACACCTTC. Its translation is CASVSMQRLANYDYTF.

Worth noting for this clonotype: At one end the junction does not follow the germline gene, possibly because of a read error. The genes are TRBV29-1 and TRBJ1-2; D is uncertain. The germline V gene has CDR1 SQVTM and CDR2 ANQGSEA. The CDR3 is 13 residues long. This chain's CDR3 is CSAEPGNNYGYTF. The CDR3 DNA sequence: TGCAGCGCAGAACCGGGAAATAACTATGGTTACACCTTC.

Note on this clonotype: A single base separates this from a much larger clone, so it may be a read error. V is TRBV7-8 and J is TRBJ2-4; no reliable D call. CDR1 SGHVS and CDR2 FQNEAQ come from the germline V gene. This CDR3 is 12 amino acids long. The CDR3 nucleotides read TGTACCAGCAGCTTAGTGGAAAACATTCAGTACTTC. Protein product: CTSSLVENIQYF.

This rearrangement joins TRBV11-2 to TRBJ1-2; D ambiguous. The germline CDR1 and CDR2 sequences are SGHAT and FQNNGV. V lost 0 bases to trimming and J lost 4 bases, with 18 bases between them. This CDR3 comprises 17 residues. This chain's CDR3 is CASSLDPVRALRYGYTF. For the CDR3, the DNA is TGTGCCAGCAGCTTAGACCCGGTTAGGGCGCTGCGCTATGGCTACACCTTC.

The sample holds a few counts of this clonotype. The J gene is TRBJ1-5, the V gene TRBV7-9; D unresolved. The germline gives CDR1 SEHNR, CDR2 FQNEAQ (reference sequence). The CDR3 contains 12 residues. The V end was cut by 1 base, the J end by 4 bases, with 2 bases between. CDR3 protein: CASSLGNQPQHF. The CDR3 bases are TGTGCCAGCAGCTTAGGGAATCAGCCCCAGCATTTT. Drawing the rest from reference TRBV7-9 and TRBJ1-5, the complete variable domain is DTGVSQNPRHKITKRGQNVTFRCDPISEHNRLYWYRQTLGQGPEFLTYFQNEAQLEKSRLLSDRFSAERPKGSFSTLEIQRTEQGDSAMYLCASSLGNQPQHFGDGTRLSIL.

In the case of this clonotype: At one end the junction does not follow the germline gene, possibly because of a read error. The CDR3 DNA is TGTGCCAGCAGCCATTTCGCGGGGGCTGGTCGCCTTTACGAGCACTACTTC. Translating gives CASSHFAGAGRLYEHYF. The rearrangement uses TRBV14 and TRBJ2-7, with a weak D call TRBD2 (7 bases). CDR1 is SGHDN and CDR2 is FVKESK in the germline V gene. CDR3 length: 17 amino acids.

A remark on this clonotype: This likely comes from a read error, as the CDR3 has no conserved phenylalanine or tryptophan at its end. This sequence joins TRBV12-3 or TRBV12-4 and TRBJ2-7; TRBD2 matches at 15 bases. The CDR3 loop spans 18 amino acids. The CDR3 spells CANSFGRTSGRVSYDQYL. The CDR3 coding sequence is TGTGCCAACAGTTTCGGAAGGACTAGCGGGAGGGTTTCATACGATCAGTACCTC.

Worth noting for this clonotype: A clone one base away is much larger, so this may be a read error. The CDR3 end shows no conserved phenylalanine or tryptophan, and so a read error is likely. The chain links TRBV5-1 to TRBJ2-5; TRBD1 matches 11 bases. CDR3 length equals 15 residues. Germline V lookup: CDR1 SGHRS, CDR2 YFSETQ. The trim removed 4 bases at V and 5 bases at J, leaving 7 bases unmatched. CDR3 residues: CASSLGQGGVETQYL. CDR3 coding DNA: TGCGCCAGCAGCCTGGGACAGGGGGGTGTGGAGACCCAGTACTTG.

Concerning this clonotype: Its ends do not fully match the called genes, so a read error is possible. The CDR3 loop reads CTSSVGAGRQQGAYEQYF. The DNA of the CDR3 is TGTACCAGTAGTGTAGGGGCTGGGAGGCAACAGGGGGCCTACGAGCAGTACTTC. The genes are TRBV12-3 or TRBV12-4 and TRBJ2-7; 8 bases are shared with TRBD1. The CDR3 is 18 residues long.

In regard to this clonotype: Sequence at one end of the junction differs from germline and may be a read error. This chain's CDR3 is CTSSPRLASNGQFF. The CDR3 nucleotides are TGCACCAGCAGTCCTCGACTTGCGAGCAATGGGCAGTTCTTC. The rearrangement uses TRBV4-1 and TRBJ2-1, with D hard to call. The CDR3 is 14 residues long. Germline CDR1 is MGHRA and CDR2 is YSYEKL.

In regard to this clonotype: Since no conserved phenylalanine or tryptophan closes the CDR3, a read error is the likely cause. The chain is built from TRBV11-2 and TRBJ2-7, with D perhaps matching TRBD2 (6 bases). Trimming left V 0 bases short and J 5 bases short, with 8 bases between. Per germline, CDR1 SGHAT and CDR2 FQNNGV. The length of the CDR3 is 13 residues. The CDR3 here is CASSLEWRDEQYI. The CDR3 DNA reads as TGTGCCAGCAGCTTAGAATGGAGGGACGAGCAGTACATC.

This clonotype was counted a single time. Because the CDR3 is missing its conserved closing phenylalanine or tryptophan, this is likely a read error. The DNA is left out, because the CDR3 cannot be placed on it with certainty; the CDR3 is given as TCRdb lists it. This chain links TRBV6-6 with TRBJ1-5; the D call in the table, TRBD1, was not verified against the DNA. The CDR3 spans 13 residues, counting both ends. Germline lookup yields CDR1 MNHNY and CDR2 SVGAGI (reference sequence). The CDR3 protein is CASSYPGEQPQQY.

In its sample, this clonotype was seen a few times. Germline is not matched at one junction end, which may reflect a read error. V and J are TRBV6-6 and TRBJ1-5, with 7 bases that match TRBD1. The CDR3 sequence is 15 residues long. Germline-derived CDR1 and CDR2 are MNHNY and SVGAGI (reference sequence). The CDR3 DNA sequence: TGTGCCAGTAGTTTCAGACAGGGCAGCATTCAGCCCCAGCATTTT. Translation: CASSFRQGSIQPQHF.

The CDR3 reads CSVGRCTYSQYF. Written as DNA, the CDR3 is TGCAGCGTTGGAAGGTGCACATATTCGCAGTATTTT. The rearrangement uses TRBV29-1 and TRBJ2-3; the D is unclear. The germline V and J ends were trimmed by 4 bases and 10 bases, with 15 bases remaining between them. Germline V lookup: CDR1 SQVTM, CDR2 ANQGSEA. CDR3 length: 12 amino acids.

In regard to this clonotype: At one of its ends the junction is not consistent with the germline gene, which may arise from a read error. The chain is built from TRBV6-6 and TRBJ2-1; D not resolved. Germline V gene sequence: CDR1 MNHNY, CDR2 SVGAGI (reference sequence). The CDR3 runs to 13 residues. The CDR3, as DNA: TGTGCGAGCAGTTACTCAGTGGTCGCTGAGCAGTTCTTC. It translates to CASSYSVVAEQFF.

This clonotype has a count of ten or more. J is TRBJ2-1 and V is TRBV5-1; D gene uncertain. Germline V lookup: CDR1 SGHRS, CDR2 YFSETQ. V was cut by 0 bases and J by 9 bases, with 10 bases left in between. The CDR3 spans 13 residues. This CDR3 is CASSLGGNPEQFF. In DNA, the CDR3 is TGCGCCAGCAGCTTGGGGGGTAATCCTGAGCAGTTCTTC.